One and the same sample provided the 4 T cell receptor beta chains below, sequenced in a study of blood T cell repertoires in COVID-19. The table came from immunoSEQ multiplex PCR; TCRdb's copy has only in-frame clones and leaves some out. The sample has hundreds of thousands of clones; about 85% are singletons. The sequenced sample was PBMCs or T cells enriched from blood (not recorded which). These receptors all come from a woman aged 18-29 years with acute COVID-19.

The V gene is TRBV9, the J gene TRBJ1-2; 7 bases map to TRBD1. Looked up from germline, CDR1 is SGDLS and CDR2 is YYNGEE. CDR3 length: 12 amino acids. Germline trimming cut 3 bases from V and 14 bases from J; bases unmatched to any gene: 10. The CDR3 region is CASSAEDRSFTF. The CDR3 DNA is TGTGCCAGCAGCGCTGAGGACAGGTCTTTTACCTTC.

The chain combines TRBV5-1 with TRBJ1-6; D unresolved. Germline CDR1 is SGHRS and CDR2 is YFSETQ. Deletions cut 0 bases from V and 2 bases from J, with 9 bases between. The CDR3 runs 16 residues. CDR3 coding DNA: TGCGCCAGCAGCTTGGGCTTTAGCCCCTATAATTCACCCCTCCACTTT. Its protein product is CASSLGFSPYNSPLHF.

The CDR3 loop is CASSIAGQGLRTQYF. CDR3 sequence (DNA): TGTGCCAGTAGTATCGCCGGACAGGGGTTGAGGACCCAGTACTTC. The rearrangement joins TRBV19 to TRBJ2-5; 9 nucleotides align to TRBD1. CDR1 and CDR2 (germline): LNHDA, SQIVND (reference sequence). CDR3 length: 15 residues. V was clipped by 3 bases and J by 7 bases; unmatched bases: 9. Combining the CDR3 with reference TRBV19 and TRBJ2-5 gives the whole variable domain DGGITQSPKYLFRKEGQNVTLSCEQNLNHDAMYWYRQDPGQGLRLIYYSQIVNDFQKGDIAEGYSVSREKKESFPLTVTSAQKNPTAFYLCASSIAGQGLRTQYFGPGTRLLVL.

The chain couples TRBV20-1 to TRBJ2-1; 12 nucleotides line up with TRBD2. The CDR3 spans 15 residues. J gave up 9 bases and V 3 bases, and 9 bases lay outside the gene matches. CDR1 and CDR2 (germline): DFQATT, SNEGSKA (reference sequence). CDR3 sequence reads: CSASRASGGAREQFF. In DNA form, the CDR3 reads TGCAGTGCTAGTAGGGCTAGCGGGGGGGCCCGTGAGCAGTTCTTC.